Following are 18 T cell receptor beta chains from one sample sequenced in a study of cytomegalovirus exposure and HLA in healthy donors. Researchers ran the PCR with 60 Vbeta and 13 Jbeta primers. Measured with immunoSEQ multiplex PCR; TCRdb has only the in-frame clones, and not every one. The data hold 100,000 or so clones, with 78% observed a single time. The sample was PBMCs. These receptors were taken from a man younger than 45 in good health and CMV-seronegative.

J is TRBJ1-1 and V is TRBV6-1, with 8 bases lining up with TRBD1. V was pared by 1 base and J by 5 bases, with 12 bases of the junction left unmatched. The germline gives CDR1 MNHNS, CDR2 SASEGT. This CDR3 has 17 amino acids. The chain's CDR3 is CASSEVHLRTGRTEAFF. The CDR3 DNA reads as TGTGCCAGCAGTGAAGTTCACCTACGGACAGGGCGGACTGAAGCTTTCTTT.

The chain uses TRBV5-1 and TRBJ1-6, with 9 bases that match TRBD1. The CDR3 sequence is 16 residues long. The germline CDR1 and CDR2 sequences are SGHRS and YFSETQ. The V gene end was trimmed by 2 bases and the J gene end by 9 bases; junction bases not matched to a gene: 9. The CDR3: CASSLGTGSPFSPLHF. CDR3 sequence (DNA): TGCGCCAGCAGCTTAGGGACAGGGAGCCCTTTTTCACCCCTCCACTTT.

In its sample, this clone was seen a few times. The chain has TRBV18 and TRBJ1-1; the D is unclear. The CDR3 has 15 amino acids. Per germline, CDR1 KGHSH and CDR2 LQKENI. The germline V and J ends were trimmed by 2 bases and 5 bases, with 15 bases remaining between them. This CDR3 is CASSPREGLETEAFF. The CDR3 DNA is TGTGCCAGCTCACCAAGAGAGGGCTTGGAAACTGAAGCTTTCTTT.

The chain recombines TRBV5-1 with TRBJ2-2; D is possibly TRBD1 (5 bases). Germline loops: CDR1 SGHRS, CDR2 YFSETQ. The CDR3 loop spans 15 amino acids. Trimming took 0 bases from V and 5 from J, leaving 11 bases between them. CDR3 region: CASSLVQGWTGELFF. The CDR3, as DNA: TGCGCCAGCAGCTTGGTTCAGGGATGGACCGGGGAGCTGTTTTTT.

The chain has TRBV18 and TRBJ2-1, with D maybe TRBD2 (6 bases). Germline loops: CDR1 KGHSH, CDR2 LQKENI. The CDR3 is made up of 16 amino acids. The ends were cut back, 0 bases at V and 5 bases at J, with 14 bases in the middle. The CDR3 reads CASSPPSGRGDNEQFF. CDR3 sequence (DNA): TGTGCCAGCTCACCACCGTCCGGGAGAGGGGACAATGAGCAGTTCTTC.

The V and J genes are TRBV7-9 and TRBJ2-1, with 9 nucleotides matching TRBD2. Germline V gene sequence: CDR1 SEHNR, CDR2 FQNEAQ (reference sequence). With 3 bases clipped from V and 7 bases from J, the junction kept 10 bases outside the gene matches. The length of the CDR3 is 16 residues. The CDR3 is CASSFGAGGPGNEQFF. The DNA of the CDR3 is TGTGCCAGCAGCTTCGGTGCGGGAGGGCCGGGTAATGAGCAGTTCTTC.

The V gene is TRBV7-9, the J gene TRBJ1-1; possibly TRBD1 for D (6 bases). Germline CDR1 SEHNR, CDR2 FQNEAQ (reference sequence). V dropped 1 base and J dropped 1 base, with 10 bases sitting between them. CDR3 length: 15 amino acids. CDR3 sequence: CASSLETGPNTEAFF. The DNA for the CDR3 is TGTGCCAGCAGCTTAGAAACAGGGCCGAACACTGAAGCTTTCTTT.

This chain links TRBV7-2 with TRBJ2-7; D uncertain. V lost 10 bases and J 3 bases, leaving 13 bases between the germline ends. The germline V gene encodes CDR1 SGHTA and CDR2 FQGNSA. This CDR3 comprises 12 residues. The CDR3 here is CAIRISSYEQYF. The CDR3 DNA is TGTGCCATCAGAATTAGCAGCTACGAGCAGTACTTC.

The chain uses TRBV5-1 and TRBJ2-1; 9 bases match TRBD2. The CDR3 is made up of 16 amino acids. The ends lost 2 bases at V and 3 bases at J; junction bases unmatched: 6. Germline assignment: CDR1 SGHRS and CDR2 YFSETQ. This chain's CDR3 is CASSFPGTSLYNEQFF. CDR3 nucleotides: TGCGCCAGCAGCTTCCCGGGGACTAGCCTCTACAATGAGCAGTTCTTC. The variable domain in full, with the rest retrieved from reference TRBV5-1 and TRBJ2-1, is KAGVTQTPRYLIKTRGQQVTLSCSPISGHRSVSWYQQTPGQGLQFLFEYFSETQRNKGNFPGRFSGRQFSNSRSEMNVSTLELGDSALYLCASSFPGTSLYNEQFFGPGTRLTVL.

The chain couples TRBV7-6 to TRBJ2-3, with 8 bases aligning to TRBD2. J was trimmed by 0 bases and V by 5 bases; bases with no gene match: 10. This CDR3 spans 17 amino acids. CDR1 and CDR2 from the germline V gene are SGHVS and FNYEAQ. CDR3 residues: CASSSPREGISTDTQYF. The CDR3 coding sequence is TGTGCCAGCAGCAGCCCTCGGGAGGGAATTAGCACAGATACGCAGTATTTT.

This chain connects TRBV9 to TRBJ2-1; 7 bases line up with TRBD2. The germline CDR1 and CDR2 sequences are SGDLS and YYNGEE. The ends lost 6 bases at V and 4 bases at J; junction bases unmatched: 10. The CDR3 covers 15 residues. This CDR3 is CASMASSGLYNEQFF. CDR3 nucleotides: TGTGCCAGCATGGCGTCTAGCGGACTTTACAATGAGCAGTTCTTC.

The chain has TRBV4-3 and TRBJ1-2, with a weak D call TRBD1 (5 bases). V lost 0 bases and J 0 bases, leaving 11 bases between the germline ends. Germline V gene data show CDR1 as LGHNA and CDR2 as YSLEER. The CDR3 loop spans 16 amino acids. The CDR3 region is CASSQDSGGANYGYTF. Here the CDR3 DNA reads TGCGCCAGCAGCCAAGATAGCGGGGGAGCTAACTATGGCTACACCTTC.

The chain employs TRBV30 and TRBJ2-2, with D unclear. The CDR3 loop spans 12 amino acids. Trimming pared 4 bases from V and 5 bases from J, leaving 8 bases between. Per the germline V gene, CDR1 is GTSNPN and CDR2 is SVGIG (reference sequence). The DNA of the CDR3 is TGTGCCTGGACCCCGGAGACCGGGGAGCTGTTTTTT. Encoded protein: CAWTPETGELFF.

The V gene is TRBV10-3, the J gene TRBJ2-7; D possibly corresponds to TRBD2 (7 bases). The germline CDR1 and CDR2 sequences are ENHRY and SYGVKD. CDR3 length: 15 amino acids. Trimming stripped 8 bases from V and 3 bases from J, with 20 bases between. The CDR3 nucleotides are TGTGCCATCGCCCCTCGGGGGGCGCTTGACTACGAGCAGTACTTC. Its translation is CAIAPRGALDYEQYF.

The rearrangement uses TRBV6-5 and TRBJ2-5, with 11 bases lining up with TRBD2. Germline V gene data show CDR1 as MNHEY and CDR2 as SVGAGI. CDR3 size: 14 residues. The J segment lost 4 bases and the V segment lost 6 bases, leaving 4 bases of the junction unmatched. The CDR3 coding sequence is TGTGCCAGCAGATTAGCGGGGGGGCGAGAGACCCAGTACTTC. Amino acid sequence: CASRLAGGRETQYF.

This clone has just one count. The chain recombines TRBV10-1 with TRBJ2-4; perhaps TRBD1 as D (6 bases). The germline CDR1 and CDR2 sequences are WNHNN and SYGVQD (reference sequence). V was shortened by 11 bases and J by 7 bases, with 18 bases between the two germline ends. This CDR3 has 13 amino acids. CDR3 sequence: CASSGTPLNIQYF. The DNA of the CDR3 is TGCGCCTCCTCCGGGACACCCCTTAACATTCAGTACTTC.

This clone was recorded only once. The rearrangement links TRBV16 to TRBJ2-1; tentative D call: TRBD1 (6 bases). The CDR3 is 14 amino acids. Between the trimmed V and J ends, which lost 8 bases and 8 bases, there was a span of 19 bases. Germline V gene data show CDR1 as KGHSY and CDR2 as FQNENV. CDR3 in amino acids: CASRLSQGLHEQFF. The CDR3 DNA reads TGTGCCAGCCGCCTTTCGCAGGGGCTCCATGAGCAGTTCTTC. The full variable domain, its missing parts supplied by reference TRBV16 and TRBJ2-1, is GEEVAQTPKHLVRGEGQKAKLYCAPIKGHSYVFWYQQVLKNEFKFLISFQNENVFDETGMPKERFSAKCLPNSPCSLEIQATKLEDSAVYFCASRLSQGLHEQFFGPGTRLTVL.

The chain couples TRBV19 to TRBJ2-1, with a weak D call TRBD2 (5 bases). The CDR3 sequence is 16 residues long. V was shortened by 2 bases and J by 4 bases, with 15 bases between the two germline ends. Germline CDR1 reads LNHDA; CDR2 reads SQIVND (reference sequence). The CDR3 coding sequence is TGTGCCAGTAGTATAAGTGGGTTAGCGAAATACAATGAGCAGTTCTTC. It is translated as CASSISGLAKYNEQFF.